A single sample is the source of the 17 T cell receptor beta chains below, sequenced in a study of T cell responses to AZD1222 COVID-19 vaccine (TCRdb year 2021). The sample's time point label, decoded: about 28 days (+/-7) after the second vaccine dose. The library was generated by the immunoSEQ multiplex PCR assay. TCRdb limited this immuneACCESS table to in-frame rearrangements with V and J called. A share of clones is missing; checked studies link under half to unresolved V genes, and the rest is unexplained. This sample holds 100,000 to 150,000 clones; approximately 91% were observed only once. Clones ranked in the top ten supply around 0.98% of the sample. This sample comprised peripheral blood, obtained 28 days after the second AZD1222 dose. The receptor source for this set is an adult who received the AZD1222 COVID-19 vaccine.

CDR3 residues: CASSPGGGWSPLHF. CDR3 sequence (DNA): TGTGCCAGCAGTCCAGGGGGCGGGTGGTCACCCCTCCACTTT. V and J are TRBV28 and TRBJ1-6, with 8 nucleotides matching TRBD1. The CDR3 runs 14 residues. From germline, CDR1 is MDHEN and CDR2 SYDVKM. With 5 bases clipped from V and 10 bases from J, the junction kept 7 bases outside the gene matches.

The rearrangement links TRBV2 to TRBJ1-1; no clear D gene. Germline CDR1 and CDR2: SNHLY and FYNNEI. The CDR3 is made up of 14 amino acids. V gave up 4 bases and J gave up 1 base, with 10 bases separating them. The CDR3 DNA is TGTGCCAGCAGTGTAGACGGAAAGAACACTGAAGCTTTCTTT. The encoded protein is CASSVDGKNTEAFF.

J is TRBJ1-4 and V is TRBV27; D uncertain. V lost 0 bases and J lost 4, with 6 bases in between. This CDR3 comprises 14 residues. Germline V gives CDR1 MNHEY, CDR2 SMNVEV (reference sequence). The chain's CDR3 is CASSLSGNNEKLFF. As DNA, the CDR3 is TGTGCCAGCAGTTTATCCGGGAATAATGAAAAACTGTTTTTT.

V usage is TRBV6-5 and J usage is TRBJ1-2; D is uncertain. V lost 2 bases to trimming and J lost 5 bases, with 9 bases between them. The CDR3 is 13 amino acids. Germline V gene sequence: CDR1 MNHEY, CDR2 SVGAGI. Here the CDR3 DNA reads TGTGCCAGCAGTTACCTGGGAACTTATGGCTACACCTTC. Protein sequence: CASSYLGTYGYTF.

The chain recombines TRBV4-2 with TRBJ2-7; 7 bases fit TRBD2. The CDR3 loop spans 16 amino acids. Germline values: CDR1 LGHNA, CDR2 YNFKEQ. With 4 bases clipped from V and 1 base from J, the junction kept 10 bases outside the gene matches. CDR3 loop: CASSRTGTTVSYEQYF. In DNA, the CDR3 is TGTGCCAGCAGCCGAACCGGGACTACCGTATCCTACGAGCAGTACTTC.

V and J are TRBV19 and TRBJ2-7; 10 nucleotides line up with TRBD1. The ends lost 6 bases at V and 7 bases at J; junction bases unmatched: 6. Germline V gene lookup returns CDR1 LNHDA and CDR2 SQIVND (reference sequence). The CDR3 loop spans 13 amino acids. DNA for the CDR3: TGTGCCAGTAGGAGACAGGGGGCACGTGAGCAGTACTTC. Translation gives CASRRQGAREQYF.

The chain combines TRBV5-1 with TRBJ1-5, with 7 bases fitting TRBD1. Germline values: CDR1 SGHRS, CDR2 YFSETQ. V lost 8 bases and J lost 0; bases outside the gene matches: 14. The CDR3 extends over 17 amino acids. This chain's CDR3 is CARKLDRDLYSNQPQHF. The CDR3 nucleotides are TGCGCCAGGAAACTTGACAGGGACCTTTATAGCAATCAGCCCCAGCATTTT.

The V and J genes are TRBV7-9 and TRBJ2-3; 8 bases map to TRBD2. Germline CDR1 is SEHNR and CDR2 is FQNEAQ (reference sequence). CDR3 length: 15 residues. Losses at the gene ends were 3 bases for V and 3 bases for J; bases not matched to a gene: 5. The chain's CDR3 is CASSFSGGPTDTQYF. The CDR3 nucleotides read TGTGCCAGCAGCTTTTCGGGAGGGCCTACAGATACGCAGTATTTT.

The V call is TRBV27, the J call TRBJ1-5; no clear D. V lost 2 bases and J 5 bases, leaving 7 bases between the germline ends. The CDR3 is made up of 13 amino acids. The germline gives CDR1 MNHEY, CDR2 SMNVEV (reference sequence). CDR3 nucleotide sequence: TGTGCCAGCAGTTTAGTCCTCTATCAGCCCCAGCATTTT. Its translation: CASSLVLYQPQHF.

The DNA for the CDR3 is TGCGCCAGCAGCTGGGACAGCCAAGAGACCCAGTACTTC. As protein: CASSWDSQETQYF. V usage is TRBV5-1 and J usage is TRBJ2-5; 7 bases are a match to TRBD1. V lost 3 bases to trimming and J lost 1 base; unmatched junction nucleotides: 0. Per the germline V gene, CDR1 is SGHRS and CDR2 is YFSETQ. The CDR3 contains 13 residues.

The chain is built from TRBV7-9 and TRBJ2-3; no clear D gene. This CDR3 contains 16 residues. Germline assignment: CDR1 SEHNR and CDR2 FQNEAQ (reference sequence). Trimming took off 1 base at V and 2 bases at J, with 13 bases between the two ends. CDR3 region: CASSLGSGEFTDTQYF. In nucleotides, the CDR3 is TGTGCCAGCAGCTTAGGGTCGGGCGAATTCACAGATACGCAGTATTTT.

DNA of the CDR3: TGTGCCAGCAGTACCCAGACAGGGAACTATGGCTACACCTTC. Protein sequence: CASSTQTGNYGYTF. The chain joins TRBV28 to TRBJ1-2; 7 nucleotides match TRBD1. V lost 5 bases and J lost 2; bases outside the gene matches: 5. This CDR3 contains 14 residues. Germline V lookup: CDR1 MDHEN, CDR2 SYDVKM.

V usage is TRBV6-5 and J usage is TRBJ2-1, with 9 nucleotides matching TRBD1. Germline loops: CDR1 MNHEY, CDR2 SVGAGI. CDR3 length: 13 amino acids. J was trimmed by 8 bases and V by 7 bases; bases with no gene match: 6. The CDR3 nucleotides read TGTGCCAGCACCAGGACAGGGGAGGATGAGCAGTTCTTC. This translates into CASTRTGEDEQFF.

For the CDR3, the DNA is TGTGCCAGCTCACCCGGACAGGGTAAAGGGAAAGAGACCCAGTACTTC. Its translation: CASSPGQGKGKETQYF. This chain joins TRBV18 and TRBJ2-5; 8 bases match TRBD1. CDR1 is KGHSH and CDR2 is LQKENI in the germline V gene. V gave up 3 bases and J gave up 3 bases; unmatched junction bases: 9. The CDR3 covers 16 residues. Full variable domain (remainder filled in from reference TRBV18 and TRBJ2-5): NAGVMQNPRHLVRRRGQEARLRCSPMKGHSHVYWYRQLPEEGLKFMVYLQKENIIDESGMPKERFSAEFPKEGPSILRIQQVVRGDSAAYFCASSPGQGKGKETQYFGPGTRLLVL.

This chain joins TRBV24-1 and TRBJ2-2; D is ambiguous. This CDR3 is built from 14 residues. In germline, CDR1 is KGHDR, CDR2 SFDVKD. Trimming left V 2 bases short and J 0 bases short, with 3 bases between. This chain's CDR3 is CATSDYSNTGELFF. DNA for the CDR3: TGTGCCACCAGTGATTATTCGAACACCGGGGAGCTGTTTTTT.

V usage is TRBV15 and J usage is TRBJ2-7; D remains ambiguous. This CDR3 spans 15 amino acids. Germline CDR1 and CDR2: LNHNV and YYDKDF (reference sequence). Trimming took 3 bases from V and 0 from J, leaving 12 bases between them. CDR3 loop: CATSRPSEASYEQYF. In nucleotides, the CDR3 is TGTGCCACCAGCAGGCCTTCGGAAGCCTCCTACGAGCAGTACTTC.

This chain uses TRBV6-1 with TRBJ2-7; no firm D call. The CDR3 sequence is 15 residues long. The germline gives CDR1 MNHNS, CDR2 SASEGT. V lost 1 base, J lost 2 bases, and 12 bases lay in between. CDR3 sequence: CASSEGGVFTYEQYF. The DNA for the CDR3 is TGTGCCAGCAGTGAAGGAGGAGTCTTTACCTACGAGCAGTACTTC.